Only a few counts were recorded for the clone carrying this T cell receptor (beta chain). Its antigen is as yet unknown. In germline, CDR1 is LGHNA, CDR2 YNFKEQ. CDR3 length: 16 amino acids. J gave up 5 bases and V 4 bases, and 6 bases lay outside the gene matches. These data are taken from a study of beta chain features in type 1 diabetes. General study findings and limits: The study found moderately but significantly shorter TCRB CDR3s in all four CD4+ subsets of Type 1 diabetes patients.

Sequenced material consisted of expressed TCRB transcripts (all of the isolated RNA was reverse transcribed). Measured with immunoSEQ multiplex PCR; TCRdb has only the in-frame clones, and not every one. The table includes some 160,000 clones, approximately 10% detected once. The chain links TRBV4-2 to TRBJ2-1; 12 nucleotides line up with TRBD2. Sequences were obtained from central memory CD4+ T cells from blood. The sequence derives from a young woman with type 1 diabetes. The CDR3 spells CASSPTGLAGNNEQFF. The DNA for the CDR3 is TGTGCCAGCAGCCCGACGGGACTAGCGGGTAACAATGAGCAGTTCTTC.